This T cell receptor beta chain originates from a study of OX40 agonist ivuxolimab in advanced cancers. About the research overall: Checkpoint inhibitors had been given previously to 35% to 50% of patients.

Comments on this clone: Its cognate antigen is unknown.

Produced via immunoSEQ multiplex PCR; TCRdb's table is partial and in-frame only. Among 23,000 or so clones listed, 80% to 90% were seen once. Any history of autoimmune disease or systemic immunosuppression disqualified patients. On cycle 4 day 1 and cycle 7 day 1, as well as at baseline, blood was sampled. Germline values: CDR1 MNHEY, CDR2 SVGAGI. The CDR3 consists of 14 residues. The V gene lost 6 bases and the J gene lost 3 bases, with 12 bases spanning the gap. Findings and caveats of the study: Both blood CD4+ and CD8+ T cells showed clonal growth by week 6 at 0.1 to 3.0 mg/kg.

This TCR derives from an adult with an advanced solid tumor such as melanoma, head and neck, liver or kidney cancer. This chain connects TRBV6-5 to TRBJ2-1; the D call may be TRBD1 or TRBD2 (5 bases each). Material: CD4+ or CD8+ T cells sorted from blood, obtained in a trial of the OX40 agonist ivuxolimab. The CDR3 sequence: CASSQGSGYNEQFF. Written as DNA, the CDR3 is TGTGCCAGCAGCCAGGGAAGCGGCTACAATGAGCAGTTCTTC.